The 28 T cell receptor beta chains in this list originate from one sample, sequenced in a study of response to subunit inactivated influenza vaccine (dated by TCRdb to 2017 to 2018). Libraries were made using RT-PCR. Sequencing instrument: Illumina HiSeq 2500. TCRdb itself trimmed the public reads at Q25 with fastp, ran MiXCR and retained productive beta chains. Each CDR3 protein gets just one entry, which takes the most common genes and DNA from the rows behind it. The sample table lists around 710,000 distinct CDR3 sequences, 14% of them with a count of one. Of the sample, 6% to 8% falls within the top ten clones. The specimen comprised PBMCs from blood, sampled 14 to 15 days before vaccination. The source of these receptors is a man aged 45-65 years who received an inactivated influenza vaccine. Donor details come from another sample of the same person, matched by shared clones.

This clonotype was seen a handful of times. The rearrangement joins TRBV10-3 to TRBJ2-7; 7 bases fit TRBD1. CDR3 size: 13 residues. V trimming: 6 bases; J trimming: 3 bases; junction bases outside the gene matches: 5. Germline lookup yields CDR1 ENHRY and CDR2 SYGVKD. The CDR3 DNA sequence: TGTGCCATCAGGGAGACAGGGAGCTACGAGCAGTACTTC. This codes for CAIRETGSYEQYF.

In its sample, this clonotype was seen a few times. The CDR3 loop is CALGTEPYEQYF. The DNA for the CDR3 is TGTGCCCTTGGGACAGAACCCTACGAGCAGTACTTC. The J gene is TRBJ2-7, the V gene TRBV10-3, with 7 bases lining up with TRBD1. V lost 11 bases, J lost 2 bases, and 6 bases stayed unmatched. Germline values: CDR1 ENHRY, CDR2 SYGVKD. The CDR3 runs 12 residues.

The chain carries TRBV29-1 and TRBJ2-7, with D perhaps matching TRBD2 (5 bases). The germline V gene has CDR1 SQVTM and CDR2 ANQGSEA. This CDR3 comprises 13 residues. V lost 2 bases, J lost 3 bases, and 11 bases lay in between. In nucleotides, the CDR3 is TGCAGCGTTGAACCTAGCAGGAGCTACGAGCAGTACTTC. This gives the protein CSVEPSRSYEQYF.

The chain uses TRBV20-1 and TRBJ2-5; 7 bases agree with TRBD2. CDR3 length: 13 amino acids. V shed 5 bases and J 3 bases; nucleotides not matched to a gene: 6. From germline, CDR1 is DFQATT and CDR2 SNEGSKA (reference sequence). The CDR3 DNA is TGCAGTGCTGCCCCTAGCGGTGAAGAGACCCAGTACTTC. This translates into CSAAPSGEETQYF.

The rearrangement joins TRBV20-1 to TRBJ2-3; D perhaps matches TRBD1 (5 bases). Trimming removed 0 bases from V and 3 bases from J, with 7 bases in between. The CDR3 loop spans 13 amino acids. Germline CDR1 is DFQATT and CDR2 is SNEGSKA (reference sequence). The DNA for the CDR3 is TGCAGTGCTAGAGACAGGGTAACAGATACGCAGTATTTT. Encoded protein: CSARDRVTDTQYF.

This clonotype was detected ten times or more. V and J are TRBV7-2 and TRBJ2-3; no clear D. The CDR3 contains 16 residues. Deletions cut 3 bases from V and 1 base from J, with 14 bases between. Per germline, CDR1 SGHTA and CDR2 FQGNSA. This chain's CDR3 is CASSFSAWVGTDTQYF. As DNA, the CDR3 is TGTGCCAGCAGCTTTTCCGCCTGGGTTGGCACAGATACGCAGTATTTT. The full variable domain, in which reference TRBV7-2 and TRBJ2-3 provide the parts outside the CDR3, is GAGVSQSPSNKVTEKGKDVELRCDPISGHTALYWYRQSLGQGLEFLIYFQGNSAPDKSGLPSDRFSAERTGGSVSTLTIQRTQQEDSAVYLCASSFSAWVGTDTQYFGPGTRLTVL.

This chain links TRBV9 with TRBJ1-6; 7 nucleotides align to TRBD1. The ends lost 1 base at V and 10 bases at J; junction bases unmatched: 5. Germline values: CDR1 SGDLS, CDR2 YYNGEE. The CDR3 totals 14 residues. CDR3 sequence reads: CASSVTGERSPLHF. Here the CDR3 DNA reads TGTGCCAGCAGCGTAACAGGGGAGAGATCACCCCTCCACTTT.

The chain is built from TRBV28 and TRBJ1-4, with D tentatively TRBD1 (6 bases). V was shortened by 3 bases and J by 8 bases, with 22 bases between the two germline ends. The CDR3 spans 17 residues. The germline V gene encodes CDR1 MDHEN and CDR2 SYDVKM. CDR3 in amino acids: CASSLGGQQIMGEKLFF. CDR3 DNA sequence: TGTGCCAGCAGTTTGGGGGGACAACAGATAATGGGGGAAAAACTGTTTTTT.

This clonotype was counted ten times or more. The CDR3 DNA reads as TGTGCCAGCAATTTCGCGGGAAGTGAAGCTTTCTTT. This sequence encodes CASNFAGSEAFF. The gene calls are TRBV12-3 or TRBV12-4 and TRBJ1-1, with no clear D. The V end was cut by 7 bases, the J end by 7 bases, with 13 bases between. CDR3 length: 12 amino acids.

This clonotype was recorded at least ten times. The CDR3 loop reads CATSDWVAGLNTGELFF. The CDR3 coding sequence is TGTGCCACCAGTGATTGGGTAGCGGGACTGAACACCGGGGAGCTGTTTTTT. The rearrangement joins TRBV24-1 to TRBJ2-2; TRBD2 aligns across 8 bases. V gave up 2 bases and J gave up 1 base; unmatched junction bases: 5. Germline CDR1 and CDR2: KGHDR and SFDVKD. This CDR3 is built from 17 residues.

The chain joins TRBV27 to TRBJ2-7; a weak D match, TRBD1 (7 bases). The germline V gene encodes CDR1 MNHEY and CDR2 SMNVEV (reference sequence). CDR3 length: 15 amino acids. V shed 2 bases and J shed 5 bases, with 16 bases lying between them. The CDR3 DNA is TGTGCCAGCAGTTTAATAGGCCAGGGGGGTAACGAGCAGTACTTC. As protein: CASSLIGQGGNEQYF.

In its sample, this clonotype was seen a few times. V usage is TRBV6-2 or TRBV6-3 and J usage is TRBJ2-1; TRBD1 aligns across 9 bases. V lost 6 bases and J lost 8; bases outside the gene matches: 8. This CDR3 is 14 amino acids long. Germline V gene lookup returns CDR1 MNHEY and CDR2 SVGEGT. The CDR3, as DNA: TGTGCCAGCAGGCGGACAGGGGTGTGGGATGAGCAGTTCTTC. Translation gives CASRRTGVWDEQFF.

V gene TRBV7-2 combines with J gene TRBJ2-5; D is unresolved. The CDR3 loop spans 13 amino acids. Trimming cost V 4 bases and J 0 bases, with 6 bases left between them. CDR1 is SGHTA and CDR2 is FQGNSA in the germline V gene. CDR3 bases: TGTGCCAGCAGCTCCCTATACCAAGAGACCCAGTACTTC. Protein sequence: CASSSLYQETQYF.

The sample holds a few counts of this clonotype. The junction and the germline gene differ at one end; a read error may be behind it. This chain joins TRBV20-1 and TRBJ2-1, with a possible D match to TRBD2 (5 bases). Germline values: CDR1 DFQATT, CDR2 SNEGSKA (reference sequence). CDR3 size: 10 residues. CDR3 DNA sequence: TGCAGTGCTAGCACCTACAGAGCGGTCTTC. It translates to CSASTYRAVF.

This chain uses TRBV13 with TRBJ2-1, with 12 bases fitting TRBD2. The CDR3 loop spans 17 amino acids. Trimming took 5 bases from V and 6 from J; bases not matched to a gene: 11. CDR1 PRHDT and CDR2 FYEKMQ come from the germline V gene (reference sequence). CDR3 protein: CASSPWTSGVWGNEQFF. The CDR3 nucleotides read TGTGCCAGCAGCCCTTGGACTAGCGGGGTTTGGGGCAATGAGCAGTTCTTC.

The sample holds a few counts of this clonotype. The chain carries TRBV5-1 and TRBJ2-7; the D gene is possibly TRBD1 (6 bases). Looked up from germline, CDR1 is SGHRS and CDR2 is YFSETQ. V lost 2 bases and J lost 7, with 7 bases in between. The CDR3 is 11 amino acids. Here the CDR3 reads CASSLGQEQYF. The CDR3 nucleotides are TGCGCCAGCAGCTTAGGACAGGAGCAGTACTTC.

Only a few counts were recorded for this clonotype. V gene TRBV4-3 combines with J gene TRBJ2-7, with D unresolved. CDR1 LGHNA and CDR2 YSLEER come from the germline V gene. This CDR3 spans 15 amino acids. V was shortened by 2 bases and J by 0 bases, with 11 bases between the two germline ends. The CDR3 sequence is CASSQWDGSSYEQYF. CDR3 DNA sequence: TGCGCCAGCAGCCAATGGGATGGAAGCTCCTACGAGCAGTACTTC.

The rearrangement uses TRBV7-3 and TRBJ2-1; 8 positions agree with TRBD2. CDR3 length: 16 amino acids. With 5 bases clipped from V and 4 bases from J, the junction kept 10 bases outside the gene matches. Germline V gene lookup returns CDR1 SGHTA and CDR2 FQGTGA. CDR3 sequence reads: CASSRATSAIYNEQFF. CDR3 DNA: TGTGCCAGCAGCCGCGCGACTAGCGCTATATACAATGAGCAGTTCTTC. Full variable domain (rest looked up from reference TRBV7-3 and TRBJ2-1): GAGVSQTPSNKVTEKGKYVELRCDPISGHTALYWYRQSLGQGPEFLIYFQGTGAADDSGLPNDRFFAVRPEGSVSTLKIQRTERGDSAVYLCASSRATSAIYNEQFFGPGTRLTVL.

The chain employs TRBV7-9 and TRBJ1-2; D unresolved. Per germline, CDR1 SEHNR and CDR2 FQNEAQ (reference sequence). This CDR3 region has 14 residues. V lost 0 bases and J 5 bases, leaving 10 bases between the germline ends. The CDR3 sequence: CASSLAAGGYGYTF. The CDR3, as DNA: TGTGCCAGCAGCTTAGCCGCGGGAGGGTATGGCTACACCTTC.

This clonotype turned up a few times. The chain combines TRBV20-1 with TRBJ2-3, with 7 bases lining up with TRBD1. The CDR3 is 14 residues long. Per germline, CDR1 DFQATT and CDR2 SNEGSKA (reference sequence). The CDR3 DNA sequence: TGCACCATTTACAGGGGTTCGGGCACAGATACGCAGTATTTT. Translation: CTIYRGSGTDTQYF.

This clonotype was counted a few times. The chain links TRBV29-1 to TRBJ1-1; D is undetermined. In germline, CDR1 is SQVTM, CDR2 ANQGSEA. CDR3 length equals 11 residues. The DNA of the CDR3 is TGCACCAGTCGAAGGCACACTGAAGCTTTCTTT. It codes for CTSRRHTEAFF.

This clonotype occurred a few times. V usage is TRBV5-1 and J usage is TRBJ2-2, with D possibly being TRBD1 (6 bases). V was pared by 4 bases and J by 0 bases, with 7 bases between. Germline V gives CDR1 SGHRS, CDR2 YFSETQ. The CDR3 spans 14 residues. In DNA form, the CDR3 reads TGCGCCAGCAGCGAGGGGGCGAACACCGGGGAGCTGTTTTTT. Its translation is CASSEGANTGELFF.

This clonotype was seen many times. This rearrangement joins TRBV29-1 to TRBJ2-1; no firm D call. The V end was cut by 5 bases, the J end by 6 bases, with 11 bases between. CDR3 length equals 12 residues. Looked up from germline, CDR1 is SQVTM and CDR2 is ANQGSEA. The CDR3 protein is CSVRGGGNEQFF. CDR3 in DNA: TGCAGCGTTCGAGGCGGCGGCAATGAGCAGTTCTTC.

In this sample, this clonotype turned up a few times. CDR3 sequence reads: CASSVGGRTDTQYF. The DNA of the CDR3 is TGTGCCAGCAGCGTAGGAGGTCGCACAGATACGCAGTATTTT. V is TRBV9 and J is TRBJ2-3; no clear D gene. Germline CDR1 and CDR2: SGDLS and YYNGEE. The CDR3 consists of 14 residues. Trimming removed 0 bases from V and 1 base from J, with 6 bases in between.

This sequence joins TRBV5-1 and TRBJ2-7, with 10 positions matching TRBD2. After removal of 2 bases from V and 1 base from J, the junction contained 9 bases not matched to a gene. From germline, CDR1 is SGHRS and CDR2 YFSETQ. CDR3 length: 17 residues. The CDR3 DNA follows: TGCGCCAGCAGCTTTTCAGGGGCAGCGGGAGGGTCCTACGAGCAGTACTTC. Translating gives CASSFSGAAGGSYEQYF.

This clonotype was found a few times. V gene TRBV12-3 or TRBV12-4 combines with J gene TRBJ2-2; a weak D match, TRBD1 (5 bases). The ends were cut back, 6 bases at V and 0 bases at J, with 11 bases in the middle. The CDR3 runs 15 residues. The CDR3 DNA follows: TGTGCCAGCAGACCCGACAGTACGAACACCGGGGAGCTGTTTTTT. Encoded protein: CASRPDSTNTGELFF.

This clonotype was counted between two and nine times. This sequence joins TRBV3-1 and TRBJ1-5; no clear D. The V and J ends lost 0 bases and 4 bases respectively, with 13 bases between them. Germline V lookup: CDR1 LGHDT, CDR2 YNNKEL (reference sequence). The CDR3 totals 16 residues. The CDR3 region is CASSQDSIGVNQPQHF. The CDR3 coding sequence is TGTGCCAGCAGCCAAGATTCAATTGGGGTAAATCAGCCCCAGCATTTT.

This clonotype was observed many times. V gene TRBV5-1 combines with J gene TRBJ2-5, with D perhaps matching TRBD1 or TRBD2 (6 bases each). V was cut by 0 bases and J by 4 bases, with 13 bases left in between. The CDR3 length is 15 residues. From germline, CDR1 is SGHRS and CDR2 YFSETQ. For the CDR3, the DNA is TGCGCCAGCAGCTTGGGCCAGGGGCGGGGAGAGACCCAGTACTTC. It translates to CASSLGQGRGETQYF.